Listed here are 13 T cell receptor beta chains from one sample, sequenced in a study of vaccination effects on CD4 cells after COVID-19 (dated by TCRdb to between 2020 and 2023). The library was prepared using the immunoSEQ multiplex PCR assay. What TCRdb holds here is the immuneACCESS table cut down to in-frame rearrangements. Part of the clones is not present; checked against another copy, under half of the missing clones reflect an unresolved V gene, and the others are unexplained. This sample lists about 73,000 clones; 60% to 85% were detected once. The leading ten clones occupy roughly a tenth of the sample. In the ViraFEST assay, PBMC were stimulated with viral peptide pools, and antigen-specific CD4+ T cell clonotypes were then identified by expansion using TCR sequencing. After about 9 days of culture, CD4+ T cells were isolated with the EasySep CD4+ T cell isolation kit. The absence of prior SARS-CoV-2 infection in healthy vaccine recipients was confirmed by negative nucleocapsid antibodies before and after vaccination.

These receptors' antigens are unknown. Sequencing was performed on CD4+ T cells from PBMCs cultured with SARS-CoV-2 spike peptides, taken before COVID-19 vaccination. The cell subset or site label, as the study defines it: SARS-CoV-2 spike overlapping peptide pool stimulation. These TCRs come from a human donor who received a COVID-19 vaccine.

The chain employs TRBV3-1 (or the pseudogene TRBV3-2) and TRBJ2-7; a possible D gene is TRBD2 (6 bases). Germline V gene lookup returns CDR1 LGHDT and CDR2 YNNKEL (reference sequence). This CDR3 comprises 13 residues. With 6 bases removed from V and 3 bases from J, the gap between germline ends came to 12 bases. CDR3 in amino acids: CASRGGSNYEQYV. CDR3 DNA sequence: TGTGCCAGCAGGGGGGGATCGAACTACGAGCAGTACGTC.

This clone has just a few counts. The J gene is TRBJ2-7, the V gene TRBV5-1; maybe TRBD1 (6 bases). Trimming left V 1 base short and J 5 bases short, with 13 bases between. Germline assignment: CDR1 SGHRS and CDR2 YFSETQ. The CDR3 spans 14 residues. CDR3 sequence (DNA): TGCGCCAGCAGCTTGTCCCCGACAGGCCACGAGCAGTACGTC. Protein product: CASSLSPTGHEQYV.

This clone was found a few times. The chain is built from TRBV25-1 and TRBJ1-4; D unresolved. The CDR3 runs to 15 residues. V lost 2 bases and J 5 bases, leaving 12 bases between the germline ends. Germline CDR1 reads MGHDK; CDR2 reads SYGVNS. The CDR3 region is CASSEPGRQNEKLFF. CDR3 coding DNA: TGTGCCAGCAGTGAACCCGGACGGCAGAATGAAAAACTGTTTTTT. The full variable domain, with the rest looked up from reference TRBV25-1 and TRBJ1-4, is EADIYQTPRYLVIGTGKKITLECSQTMGHDKMYWYQQDPGMELHLIHYSYGVNSTEKGDLSSESTVSRIRTEHFPLTLESARPSHTSQYLCASSEPGRQNEKLFFGSGTQLSVL.

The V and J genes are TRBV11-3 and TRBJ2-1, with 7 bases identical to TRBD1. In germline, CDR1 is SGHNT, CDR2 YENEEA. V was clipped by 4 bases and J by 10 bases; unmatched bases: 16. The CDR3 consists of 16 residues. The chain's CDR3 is CASSSEDRPSPGEQFF. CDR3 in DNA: TGTGCCAGCAGCTCCGAGGACAGGCCATCCCCAGGGGAGCAGTTCTTC.

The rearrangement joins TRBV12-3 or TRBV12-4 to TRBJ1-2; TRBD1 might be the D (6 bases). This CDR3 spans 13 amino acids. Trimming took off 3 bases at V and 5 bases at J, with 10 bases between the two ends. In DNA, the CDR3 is TGTGCCAGCAGTTTTAATACAGGGTATGGCTACACCTTC. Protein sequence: CASSFNTGYGYTF.

The CDR3 DNA reads TGTGCCAGCAGCCCGGTCCCGAGGGGTGAAAAACTGTTTTTT. Translation: CASSPVPRGEKLFF. The rearrangement uses TRBV7-9 and TRBJ1-4; possible D gene TRBD1, 5 bases. The CDR3 has 14 residues. Germline V gene data show CDR1 as SEHNR and CDR2 as FQNEAQ (reference sequence). Trimming removed 5 bases at V and 7 bases at J, with 14 bases between.

The DNA of the CDR3 is TGTGCCAGCAGTAACGACAGAAATCAGCCCCAGCATTTT. Amino acid sequence: CASSNDRNQPQHF. This chain uses TRBV2 with TRBJ1-5, with D possibly TRBD1 on 5 matching bases. The germline CDR1 and CDR2 sequences are SNHLY and FYNNEI. Trimming removed 5 bases from V and 4 bases from J, with 9 bases in between. The CDR3 has 13 amino acids.

DNA of the CDR3: TGCGCCAGCAGCCAAGTGCGGGGAGATATGGGCGTAAGCTCCTACGAGCAGTACGTC. It specifies CASSQVRGDMGVSSYEQYV. The rearrangement joins TRBV4-3 to TRBJ2-7, with a tentative D call TRBD2 (6 bases). Germline V gene sequence: CDR1 LGHNA, CDR2 YSLEER. The CDR3 loop spans 19 amino acids. V was trimmed by 1 base and J by 0 bases, leaving 22 bases between them.

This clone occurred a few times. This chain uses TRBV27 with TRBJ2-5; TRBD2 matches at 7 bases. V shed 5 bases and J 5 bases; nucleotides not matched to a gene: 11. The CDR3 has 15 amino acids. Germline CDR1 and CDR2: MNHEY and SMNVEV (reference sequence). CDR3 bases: TGTGCCAGCAGTCCCGGGACTACTTCTGTGGAGACCCAGTACTTC. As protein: CASSPGTTSVETQYF.

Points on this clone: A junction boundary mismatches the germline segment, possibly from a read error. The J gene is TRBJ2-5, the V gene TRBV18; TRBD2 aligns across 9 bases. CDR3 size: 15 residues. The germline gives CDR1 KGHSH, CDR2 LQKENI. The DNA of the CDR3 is TGTGCCAGCTCACCGGGGACTAGCCCCCAAGGGACCCAGTACTTC. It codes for CASSPGTSPQGTQYF.

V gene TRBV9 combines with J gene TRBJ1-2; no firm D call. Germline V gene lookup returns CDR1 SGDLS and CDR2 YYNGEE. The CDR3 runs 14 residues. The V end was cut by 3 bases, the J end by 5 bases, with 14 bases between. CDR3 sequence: CASSAGMSQYGYTF. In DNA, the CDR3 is TGTGCCAGCAGCGCCGGAATGAGTCAGTATGGCTACACCTTC.

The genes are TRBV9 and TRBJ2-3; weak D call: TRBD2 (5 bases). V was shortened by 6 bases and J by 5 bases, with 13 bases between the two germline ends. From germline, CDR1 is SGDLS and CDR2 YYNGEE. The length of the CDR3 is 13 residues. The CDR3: CASTYHREDTQYF. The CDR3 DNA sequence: TGTGCCAGCACCTACCACCGGGAAGATACGCAGTATTTT.

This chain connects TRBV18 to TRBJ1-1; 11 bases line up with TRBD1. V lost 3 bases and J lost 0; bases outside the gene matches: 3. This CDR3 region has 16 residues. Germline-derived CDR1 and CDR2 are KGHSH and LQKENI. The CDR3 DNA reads TGTGCCAGCTCACCTCGGGACAGGGGGGTGAACACTGAAGCTTTCTTT. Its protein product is CASSPRDRGVNTEAFF.